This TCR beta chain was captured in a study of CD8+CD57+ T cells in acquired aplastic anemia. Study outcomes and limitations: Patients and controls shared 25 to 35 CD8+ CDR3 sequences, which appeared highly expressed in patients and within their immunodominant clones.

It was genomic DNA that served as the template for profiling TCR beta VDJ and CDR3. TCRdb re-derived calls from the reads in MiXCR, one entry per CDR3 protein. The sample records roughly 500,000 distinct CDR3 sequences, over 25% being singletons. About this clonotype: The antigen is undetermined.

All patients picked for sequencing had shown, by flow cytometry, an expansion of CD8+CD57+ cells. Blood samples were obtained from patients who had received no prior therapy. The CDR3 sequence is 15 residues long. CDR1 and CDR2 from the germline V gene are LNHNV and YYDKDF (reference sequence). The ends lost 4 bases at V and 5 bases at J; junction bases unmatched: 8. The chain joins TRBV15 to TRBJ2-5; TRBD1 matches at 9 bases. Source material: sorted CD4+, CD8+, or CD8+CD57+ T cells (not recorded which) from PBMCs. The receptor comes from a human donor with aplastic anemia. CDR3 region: CATSIPLGTGETQYF. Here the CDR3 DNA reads TGTGCCACCAGCATCCCTCTGGGGACAGGGGAGACCCAGTACTTC.